The clone carrying this T cell receptor (beta chain) was found a few times. The target antigen is unknown. CDR3 length: 15 residues. CDR1 and CDR2 from the germline V gene are LNHNV and YYDKDF (reference sequence). Trimming removed 0 bases at V and 3 bases at J, with 12 bases between. These data originate in a study of beta chain features in type 1 diabetes. General study points: There was no resolution here of whether HLA type influences TCRB rearrangement. Reduced insertions and increased deletions marked VDJ junctions in type 1 diabetes patients.

As every portion of the isolated RNA was reverse transcribed, the sequencing read expressed TCRB transcripts. The table came from immunoSEQ multiplex PCR; TCRdb's copy has only in-frame clones and leaves some out. The profile shows roughly 140,000 clones, around 10% of them singletons. Stem cell-like memory, regulatory, central memory and naive CD4+ cells were sorted via CD45RO/CCR7/CD25/CD127/CD95/CD27. The sequence was obtained from a young man in good health. Sequencing used central memory CD4+ T cells from blood. This chain uses TRBV15 with TRBJ2-7; D gene ambiguous. The CDR3 bases are TGTGCCACCAGCAGAGATTTCGGCGGTAGCTACGAGCAGTACTTC. The encoded protein is CATSRDFGGSYEQYF.